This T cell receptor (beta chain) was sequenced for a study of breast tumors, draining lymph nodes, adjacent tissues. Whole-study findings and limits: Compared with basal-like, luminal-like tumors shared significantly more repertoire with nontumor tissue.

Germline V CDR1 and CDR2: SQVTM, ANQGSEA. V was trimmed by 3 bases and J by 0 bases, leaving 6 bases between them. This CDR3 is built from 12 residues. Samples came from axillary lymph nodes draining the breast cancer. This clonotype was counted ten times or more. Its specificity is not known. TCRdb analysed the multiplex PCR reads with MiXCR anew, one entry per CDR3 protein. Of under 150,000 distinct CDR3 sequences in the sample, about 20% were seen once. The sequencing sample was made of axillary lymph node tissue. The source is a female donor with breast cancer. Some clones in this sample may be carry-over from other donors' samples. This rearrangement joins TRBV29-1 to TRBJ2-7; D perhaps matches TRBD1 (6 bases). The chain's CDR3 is CSVEDSSYEQYF. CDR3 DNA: TGCAGCGTTGAGGACAGCTCCTACGAGCAGTACTTC.